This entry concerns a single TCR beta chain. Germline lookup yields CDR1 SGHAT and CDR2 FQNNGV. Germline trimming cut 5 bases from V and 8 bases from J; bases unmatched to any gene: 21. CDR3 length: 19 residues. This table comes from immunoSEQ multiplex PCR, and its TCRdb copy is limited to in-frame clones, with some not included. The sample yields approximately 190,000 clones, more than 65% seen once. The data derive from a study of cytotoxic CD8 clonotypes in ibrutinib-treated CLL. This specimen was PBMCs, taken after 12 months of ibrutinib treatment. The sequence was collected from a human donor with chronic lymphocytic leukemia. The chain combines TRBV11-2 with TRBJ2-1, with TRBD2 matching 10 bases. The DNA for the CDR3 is TGTGCCAGCAGCCATTGGATGAAACCGGGACTAGCGAGGGAGGATGAGCAGTTCTTC. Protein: CASSHWMKPGLAREDEQFF.